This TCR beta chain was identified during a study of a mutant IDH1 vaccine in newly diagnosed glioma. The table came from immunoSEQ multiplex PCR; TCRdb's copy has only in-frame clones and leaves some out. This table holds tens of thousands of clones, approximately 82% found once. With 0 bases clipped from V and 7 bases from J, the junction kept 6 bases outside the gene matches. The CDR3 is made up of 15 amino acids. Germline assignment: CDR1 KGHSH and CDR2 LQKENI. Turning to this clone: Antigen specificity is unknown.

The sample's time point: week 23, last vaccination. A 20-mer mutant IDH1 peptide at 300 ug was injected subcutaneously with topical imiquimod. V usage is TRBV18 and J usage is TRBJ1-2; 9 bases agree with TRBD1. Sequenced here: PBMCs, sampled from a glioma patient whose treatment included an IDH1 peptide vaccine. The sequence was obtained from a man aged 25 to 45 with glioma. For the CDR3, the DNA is TGTGCCAGCTCACCACCAGCGACAGGGGGTAGTGGCTACACCTTC. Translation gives CASSPPATGGSGYTF.